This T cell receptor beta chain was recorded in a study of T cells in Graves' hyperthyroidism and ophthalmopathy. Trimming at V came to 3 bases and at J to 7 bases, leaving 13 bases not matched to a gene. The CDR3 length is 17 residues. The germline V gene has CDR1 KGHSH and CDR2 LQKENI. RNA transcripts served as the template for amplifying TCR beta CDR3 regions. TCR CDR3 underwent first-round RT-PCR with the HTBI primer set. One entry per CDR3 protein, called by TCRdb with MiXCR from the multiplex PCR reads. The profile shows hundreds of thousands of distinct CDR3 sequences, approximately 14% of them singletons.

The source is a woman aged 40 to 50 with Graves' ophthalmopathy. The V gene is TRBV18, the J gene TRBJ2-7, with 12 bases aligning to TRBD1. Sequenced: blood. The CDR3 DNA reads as TGTGCCAGCTCACCCCGAGTACCGGGACAGGGGGCTGGAGAGCAGTACTTC. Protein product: CASSPRVPGQGAGEQYF. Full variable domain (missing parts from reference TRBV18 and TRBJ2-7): NAGVMQNPRHLVRRRGQEARLRCSPMKGHSHVYWYRQLPEEGLKFMVYLQKENIIDESGMPKERFSAEFPKEGPSILRIQQVVRGDSAAYFCASSPRVPGQGAGEQYFGPGTRLTVT.